The sequence of this T cell receptor (beta chain) was determined in a study of T cell responses to AZD1222 COVID-19 vaccine. Study outcomes and limitations: A mostly white British donor set with more females was recruited, and clonal diversity was possibly underestimated. Receipt of two AZD1222 doses was followed by a rise in Spike-specific TCR breadth and depth. Of spike-specific TCRs, nearly half reportedly target regions left unmutated in variants. Vaccine-associated CD4 TCRs spanned spike, dominant at 160-218 and 743-854.

The length of the CDR3 is 16 residues. Looked up from germline, CDR1 is KGHSH and CDR2 is LQKENI. V lost 3 bases and J lost 2; bases outside the gene matches: 6. Generated by immunoSEQ multiplex PCR, the TCRdb table keeps only in-frame clones and is missing some. The sample has some 95,000 clones, roughly 90% seen once. For this clone: The antigen is undetermined.

The clonotype was recovered from an adult who received the AZD1222 COVID-19 vaccine. The chain is built from TRBV18 and TRBJ2-3; 9 bases line up with TRBD2. The material sequenced was peripheral blood, taken 28 days after the second AZD1222 dose. The CDR3 region is CASSPTSGSSTDTQYF. CDR3 nucleotides: TGTGCCAGCTCACCGACTAGCGGTAGCTCCACAGATACGCAGTATTTT.